The 28 T cell receptor beta chains below come from one sample, sequenced in a study of cytomegalovirus exposure and HLA in healthy donors. With 60 Vbeta and 13 Jbeta primers, the PCR was carried out. Assay used: immunoSEQ multiplex PCR; TCRdb lists only in-frame clones, some missing. The sample includes 110,000 or so clones, approximately 80% seen only once; the top ten take about 5%. The sample comprised PBMCs. The receptors were gathered from a male donor in good health and CMV-seronegative.

The count of this clone is one. The gene calls are TRBV27 and TRBJ2-3; 7 bases are a match to TRBD2. The V gene's germline CDR1 is MNHEY and CDR2 SMNVEV (reference sequence). The CDR3 has 16 amino acids. The junction had 13 bases not matched to a gene; V was cut back by 7 bases and J by 3 bases. CDR3 region: CASIRLGEGDTDTQYF. CDR3 nucleotides: TGTGCCAGCATCAGGTTGGGGGAGGGTGATACAGATACGCAGTATTTT.

This clone was counted a few times. The chain employs TRBV10-3 and TRBJ1-1; TRBD1 might be the D (6 bases). Germline V gene lookup returns CDR1 ENHRY and CDR2 SYGVKD. Between the trimmed V and J ends, which lost 5 bases and 1 base, there was a span of 11 bases. The CDR3 extends over 14 amino acids. CDR3 amino acids: CAISLTGGNTEAFF. The CDR3 nucleotides are TGTGCCATCAGTTTGACAGGAGGGAACACTGAAGCTTTCTTT.

The chain joins TRBV29-1 to TRBJ1-2, with 8 nucleotides matching TRBD1. The ends lost 6 bases at V and 3 bases at J; junction bases unmatched: 9. The length of the CDR3 is 14 residues. Germline V CDR1 and CDR2: SQVTM, ANQGSEA. The CDR3 region has the DNA TGCAGCGTGCGATGGACAGGGCGAGACTATGGCTACACCTTC. Translating gives CSVRWTGRDYGYTF.

In DNA, the CDR3 is TGCGCCAGCAGCTCAAGCTGGCAGGACTCTGGGGCCAACGTCCTGACTTTC. Protein product: CASSSSWQDSGANVLTF. The gene calls are TRBV4-3 and TRBJ2-6; no clear D gene. Deletions cut 5 bases from V and 0 bases from J, with 14 bases between. Germline V gene lookup returns CDR1 LGHNA and CDR2 YSLEER. This CDR3 is 17 amino acids long.

The CDR3 DNA is TGCGCCAGCAGCCACAGGGCCGACAATGAGCAGTTCTTC. It codes for CASSHRADNEQFF. This chain connects TRBV4-1 to TRBJ2-1; a weak D match, TRBD1 (5 bases). V lost 3 bases and J lost 5, with 8 bases in between. The CDR3 length is 13 residues. CDR1 is MGHRA, CDR2 YSYEKL, per germline.

The CDR3 DNA sequence: TGTGCCTGGATCTCGGGACTCGATAATTCACCCCTCCACTTT. Translating gives CAWISGLDNSPLHF. This sequence joins TRBV30 and TRBJ1-6; tentative D call: TRBD1 (5 bases). In germline, CDR1 is GTSNPN, CDR2 SVGIG (reference sequence). The CDR3 spans 14 residues. Trimming shortened V by 4 bases and J by 5 bases, and 12 bases separated the two germline ends.

The V gene is TRBV18, the J gene TRBJ1-1, with 7 bases lining up with TRBD1. The V segment lost 6 bases and the J segment 3 bases; nucleotides outside the gene matches: 7. Per the germline V gene, CDR1 is KGHSH and CDR2 is LQKENI. The CDR3 runs 14 residues. CDR3 protein: CASSLDRADTEAFF. CDR3 sequence (DNA): TGTGCCAGCTCCCTTGACAGGGCGGACACTGAAGCTTTCTTT.

The chain employs TRBV5-4 and TRBJ2-1, with D perhaps TRBD2 (5 bases). The germline V and J ends were trimmed by 0 bases and 0 bases, with 10 bases remaining between them. Germline V gene data show CDR1 as SGHNT and CDR2 as YYREEE (reference sequence). The CDR3 runs 16 residues. In nucleotides, the CDR3 is TGTGCCAGCAGCTTGGGGGCGGGTAGCTCCTACAATGAGCAGTTCTTC. Encoded protein: CASSLGAGSSYNEQFF.

This clone showed up just a few times. The chain combines TRBV6-1 with TRBJ1-1; 8 bases match TRBD1. From germline, CDR1 is MNHNS and CDR2 SASEGT. J was trimmed by 4 bases and V by 7 bases; bases with no gene match: 11. The length of the CDR3 is 15 residues. The CDR3 region is CASMGMTGASTEAFF. The DNA for the CDR3 is TGTGCCAGCATGGGTATGACAGGGGCGAGCACTGAAGCTTTCTTT.

This clone was seen a single time. Its ends do not fully match the called genes, so a read error is possible. The V call is TRBV7-7, the J call TRBJ2-1, with a weak D call TRBD1 (5 bases). The CDR3 runs 15 residues. Germline V gives CDR1 SSHAT, CDR2 FNYEAQ (reference sequence). CDR3 DNA: TGTGCTAGCAGCCGAACTCAGGGCACCTACAATGAGCAGTTCTTC. Translated, it gives CASSRTQGTYNEQFF.

The chain joins TRBV21-1 to TRBJ2-7; the tabulated D call, TRBD2, remains unverified against the DNA. TRBV21-1 is a pseudogene locus. This CDR3 region has 16 residues. The CDR3 is CASSRSGGRALPEQYF. CDR3 coding DNA: TGTGCCAGCAGCCGAAGTGGGGGGAGGGCCCTCCCCGAGCAGTACTTC.

This rearrangement joins TRBV27 to TRBJ2-1; 7 nucleotides align to TRBD2. This CDR3 region has 15 residues. V shed 4 bases, J shed 2 bases, and the junction held 5 bases outside the gene matches. Germline-derived CDR1 and CDR2 are MNHEY and SMNVEV (reference sequence). For the CDR3, the DNA is TGTGCCAGCAGTTCACCCGGGACTACCTACAATGAGCAGTTCTTC. This gives the protein CASSSPGTTYNEQFF.

Written as DNA, the CDR3 is TGCAGCGTTGAAGTGCGTCGGGACTTGAACACTGAAGCTTTCTTT. The encoded protein is CSVEVRRDLNTEAFF. The chain has TRBV29-1 and TRBJ1-1; D perhaps matches TRBD1 (5 bases). Germline assignment: CDR1 SQVTM and CDR2 ANQGSEA. V gave up 1 base and J gave up 0 bases, with 12 bases separating them. The CDR3 is 15 amino acids.

This rearrangement joins TRBV27 to TRBJ2-2, with a possible D match to TRBD1 (6 bases). Germline CDR1 MNHEY, CDR2 SMNVEV (reference sequence). Trimming took off 8 bases at V and 5 bases at J, with 12 bases between the two ends. The CDR3 has 13 amino acids. CDR3 loop: CASGGDRTGELFF. The CDR3 DNA sequence: TGTGCCAGCGGGGGCGATCGGACCGGGGAGCTGTTTTTT.

The chain links TRBV20-1 to TRBJ1-1; D uncertain. The CDR3 is made up of 11 amino acids. The germline V gene has CDR1 DFQATT and CDR2 SNEGSKA (reference sequence). Trimming removed 6 bases at V and 1 base at J, with 6 bases between. The CDR3 nucleotides read TGCAGTGCCCCGGGGAACACTGAAGCTTTCTTT. Translated: CSAPGNTEAFF.

V gene TRBV11-3 combines with J gene TRBJ2-7; the match to TRBD1 covers 8 bases. From germline, CDR1 is SGHNT and CDR2 YENEEA. V lost 0 bases and J lost 4; bases outside the gene matches: 11. The CDR3 runs to 17 residues. The CDR3 DNA follows: TGTGCCAGCAGCTTAGAGGGTGGACAGGGCAGTTGGTACGAGCAGTACTTC. Translating gives CASSLEGGQGSWYEQYF.

The V gene is TRBV28, the J gene TRBJ2-5, with D maybe TRBD1 (5 bases). Germline loops: CDR1 MDHEN, CDR2 SYDVKM. V dropped 5 bases and J dropped 1 base, with 11 bases sitting between them. CDR3 length: 14 amino acids. The CDR3 loop reads CASSLRQFQETQYF. In nucleotides, the CDR3 is TGTGCCAGCAGTCTCCGACAGTTCCAAGAGACCCAGTACTTC.

The chain links TRBV14 to TRBJ2-7; D is unclear. V was clipped by 1 base and J by 4 bases, with 14 bases between them. From germline, CDR1 is SGHDN and CDR2 FVKESK. This CDR3 spans 15 amino acids. DNA for the CDR3: TGTGCCAGCAGCCAAGCGTTTGGGCTGTCTTACGAGCAGTACTTC. Its protein is CASSQAFGLSYEQYF.

This clone was observed a few times. CDR3 residues: CASSGGELFF. DNA of the CDR3: TGTGCCAGCAGCGGCGGGGAGCTGTTTTTT. This chain joins TRBV2 and TRBJ2-2, with D uncertain. The CDR3 is made up of 10 amino acids. V lost 6 bases to trimming and J lost 7 bases, with 3 bases between them. Germline values: CDR1 SNHLY, CDR2 FYNNEI.

The chain combines TRBV6-1 with TRBJ2-5; D gene unclear. V lost 4 bases and J 0 bases, leaving 6 bases between the germline ends. Germline CDR1 reads MNHNS; CDR2 reads SASEGT. This CDR3 comprises 13 residues. CDR3 coding DNA: TGTGCCAGCAGTGCAATGTACCAAGAGACCCAGTACTTC. Translated: CASSAMYQETQYF.

The rearrangement uses TRBV7-8 and TRBJ1-1, with 9 bases lining up with TRBD1. The germline gives CDR1 SGHVS, CDR2 FQNEAQ. Trimming cost V 1 base and J 5 bases; bases outside gene matches: 2. The CDR3 is made up of 14 amino acids. The CDR3: CASSLEQGATEAFF. In DNA form, the CDR3 reads TGTGCCAGCAGCTTAGAACAGGGGGCGACTGAAGCTTTCTTT.

This chain uses TRBV7-2 with TRBJ2-1; 8 bases agree with TRBD2. The CDR3 length is 15 residues. V was clipped by 2 bases and J by 7 bases; unmatched bases: 7. In germline, CDR1 is SGHTA, CDR2 FQGNSA. This CDR3 reads CASSLPGGLVNEQFF. The CDR3 DNA reads as TGTGCCAGCAGCTTACCGGGAGGGTTGGTGAATGAGCAGTTCTTC.

The chain uses TRBV7-9 and TRBJ2-4; D is unresolved. V was shortened by 5 bases and J by 3 bases, with 11 bases between the two germline ends. CDR1 and CDR2 from the germline V gene are SEHNR and FQNEAQ (reference sequence). The CDR3 sequence is 14 residues long. CDR3 sequence (DNA): TGTGCCAGCAGCCCTCGGGTCGGCAAAAACATTCAGTACTTC. It yields the protein CASSPRVGKNIQYF.

The chain has TRBV7-2 and TRBJ1-1; no reliable D call. CDR1 and CDR2 from the germline V gene are SGHTA and FQGNSA. This CDR3 has 15 residues. The germline V and J ends were trimmed by 1 base and 0 bases, with 9 bases remaining between them. This CDR3 reads CASSLVAAVNTEAFF. The CDR3 DNA reads as TGTGCCAGCAGCTTAGTGGCGGCAGTGAACACTGAAGCTTTCTTT. Using reference TRBV7-2 and TRBJ1-1 for the parts outside the CDR3, the full variable domain is GAGVSQSPSNKVTEKGKDVELRCDPISGHTALYWYRQSLGQGLEFLIYFQGNSAPDKSGLPSDRFSAERTGGSVSTLTIQRTQQEDSAVYLCASSLVAAVNTEAFFGQGTRLTVV.

On this clone: Additional DNA sequences in this sample encode the identical CDR3. The chain joins TRBV14 to TRBJ1-4; TRBD1 matches at 7 bases. Germline V gives CDR1 SGHDN, CDR2 FVKESK. CDR3 length: 17 amino acids. The J segment lost 1 base and the V segment lost 3 bases, leaving 8 bases of the junction unmatched. The CDR3 is CASSQVSGGLTNEKLFF. The DNA of the CDR3 is TGTGCCAGCAGCCAGGTCTCAGGGGGGTTAACTAATGAAAAACTGTTTTTT.

V usage is TRBV2 and J usage is TRBJ2-3; 8 bases match TRBD2. The CDR3 is made up of 17 amino acids. V lost 7 bases and J lost 0; bases outside the gene matches: 12. Germline CDR1 reads SNHLY; CDR2 reads FYNNEI. In DNA, the CDR3 is TGTGCCAGCACACAGCGGGAGTTTTTGACTAGCACAGATACGCAGTATTTT. Amino acid sequence: CASTQREFLTSTDTQYF.

The chain carries TRBV2 and TRBJ2-1, with D possibly TRBD2 on 7 matching bases. The CDR3 runs to 15 residues. Germline CDR1 reads SNHLY; CDR2 reads FYNNEI. Trimming pared 1 base from V and 7 bases from J, leaving 14 bases between. CDR3 sequence reads: CASSEVRGGLNEQFF. The CDR3 region has the DNA TGTGCCAGCAGTGAAGTCAGGGGAGGGTTAAATGAGCAGTTCTTC.

The chain combines TRBV6-4 with TRBJ1-2; D uncertain. This CDR3 is 16 amino acids long. V was shortened by 0 bases and J by 3 bases, with 14 bases between the two germline ends. Germline values: CDR1 MRHNA, CDR2 SNTAGT. CDR3 nucleotides: TGTGCCAGCAGTGACTCTCGGTTTGGAGAATACTATGGCTACACCTTC. Protein product: CASSDSRFGEYYGYTF.